The source of this T cell receptor (beta chain) is a study of T cells after yellow fever vaccination. Findings of the study overall: Subsequent to the booster, the majority of primary-vaccination clones reappeared (approximately 95% CD4, approximately 90% CD8).

This clonotype was observed once. The target antigen is unknown. V lost 3 bases and J lost 2, with 21 bases in between. The CDR3 spans 18 residues. TCRdb passed the 5' RACE reads through MiXCR, listing each CDR3 protein once. The data show hundreds of thousands of distinct CDR3 sequences, about 17% seen once. The TCR comes from a man aged 18 to 29 who received the YFV17D yellow fever vaccine. This chain links TRBV12-3 or TRBV12-4 with TRBJ2-3, with D perhaps TRBD2 (5 bases). Sequencing used PBMCs, obtained before the yellow fever booster vaccination. CDR3 sequence (DNA): TGTGCCAGCAGTTTCGGGAAGACACCGATACATCTCACAGATACGCAGTATTTT. This codes for CASSFGKTPIHLTDTQYF.